This TCR beta chain was found in a study of response to subunit inactivated influenza vaccine. Overall study results and limits: New T cells are recruited in small numbers by each seasonal influenza vaccination, according to the authors' suggestion.

The CDR3 consists of 16 residues. V dropped 2 bases and J dropped 6; count of bases not matched to a gene: 6. Germline assignment: CDR1 MNHEY and CDR2 SVGEGT. As concerns this clonotype: The antigen remains undetermined.

From the RT-PCR reads, TCRdb called clonotypes with MiXCR, one entry per CDR3 protein. The data show over 750,000 distinct CDR3 sequences, 21% seen once. This sequence originates from a man aged 50 or older who received an inactivated influenza vaccine. The rearrangement joins TRBV6-2 or TRBV6-3 to TRBJ2-1; the match to TRBD2 covers 11 bases. This specimen was PBMCs from blood, taken roughly 5 days after vaccination. Here the CDR3 reads CASSYPRLAGLNEQFF. In DNA form, the CDR3 reads TGTGCCAGCAGTTACCCCCGACTAGCGGGACTCAATGAGCAGTTCTTC.